Given below is one T cell receptor (beta chain) in context. Its cognate antigen is unknown. Germline CDR1 and CDR2: ENHRY and SYGVKD. J gave up 4 bases and V 2 bases, and 13 bases lay outside the gene matches. This CDR3 contains 18 residues. In chemo-refractory metastatic non-small-cell lung cancer, patients got ipilimumab CTLA-4 blockade together with focal radiation. The data were produced by immunoSEQ multiplex PCR, yet TCRdb's version contains in-frame clones alone and is incomplete. The sample shows approximately 57,000 clones, just under 85% of them seen only once. The source of the sample is a study of radiotherapy plus CTLA-4 blockade in lung cancer. General observations from the study: Clones derived from tumor TCRs expanded in blood after radiotherapy plus ipilimumab.

The material sequenced was peripheral blood, taken from a patient treated with radiotherapy plus ipilimumab. This chain connects TRBV10-3 to TRBJ2-3, with TRBD1 matching 9 bases. This sequence originates from a human donor with non-small cell lung cancer whose response to radiotherapy plus ipilimumab could not be evaluated. The CDR3, as DNA: TGTGCCATCAGTGAGGCGACAGGGGGTCTGAAACAAGCAGATACGCAGTATTTT. This sequence encodes CAISEATGGLKQADTQYF.